One and the same sample provided the 25 T cell receptor beta chains below, sequenced in a study of OX40 agonist ivuxolimab in advanced cancers. Assay used: immunoSEQ multiplex PCR; TCRdb lists only in-frame clones, some missing. The table lists fewer than 70,000 clones, around nine tenths of them singletons, with roughly 1.9% in the top ten. The source was CD4+ or CD8+ T cells sorted from blood, collected in a trial of the OX40 agonist ivuxolimab. The receptors were sampled from an adult with an advanced solid tumor such as melanoma, head and neck, liver or kidney cancer.

The chain employs TRBV4-1 and TRBJ2-5, with D uncertain. V lost 4 bases to trimming and J lost 5 bases, with 11 bases between them. There are 13 residues in the CDR3. Germline V gives CDR1 MGHRA, CDR2 YSYEKL. The CDR3 bases are TGCGCCAGCAGCCGCATGACCCAGGAGACCCAGTACTTC. Protein product: CASSRMTQETQYF.

J is TRBJ2-2 and V is TRBV19; 9 bases agree with TRBD2. The germline CDR1 and CDR2 sequences are LNHDA and SQIVND (reference sequence). The CDR3 has 13 amino acids. J was trimmed by 6 bases and V by 8 bases; bases with no gene match: 4. CDR3: CASLTSGPGELFF. DNA of the CDR3: TGTGCCAGTCTGACTAGCGGCCCCGGGGAGCTGTTTTTT.

The chain recombines TRBV5-1 with TRBJ1-1; 7 positions agree with TRBD1. The V gene's germline CDR1 is SGHRS and CDR2 YFSETQ. There are 15 residues in the CDR3. Trimming cost V 0 bases and J 1 base; bases outside gene matches: 3. CDR3 residues: CASSLVYRGNTEAFF. CDR3 coding DNA: TGCGCCAGCAGCTTGGTGTACAGGGGGAACACTGAAGCTTTCTTT.

This clone appeared once. The rearrangement uses TRBV5-8 and TRBJ1-5, with TRBD1 as a possible D gene (6 bases). Germline assignment: CDR1 SGHTS and CDR2 YDEGEE. The CDR3 extends over 15 amino acids. Trimming shortened V by 4 bases and J by 1 base, and 12 bases separated the two germline ends. CDR3 sequence (DNA): TGTGCCAGCAGCATACCCGGGACAAGCAATCAGCCCCAGCATTTT. It yields the protein CASSIPGTSNQPQHF. Combining the CDR3 with reference TRBV5-8 and TRBJ1-5 gives the whole variable domain EAGVTQSPTHLIKTRGQQATLRCSPISGHTSVYWYQQALGLGLQFLLWYDEGEERNRGNFPPRFSGRQFPNYSSELNVNALELEDSALYLCASSIPGTSNQPQHFGDGTRLSIL.

The V gene is TRBV5-5, the J gene TRBJ2-5; weak D call: TRBD2 (5 bases). CDR1 is SGHKS and CDR2 is YYEKEE in the germline V gene (reference sequence). The CDR3 runs 14 residues. Trimming left V 4 bases short and J 4 bases short, with 14 bases between. CDR3 DNA sequence: TGTGCCAGCAGCCCTCGGGCAGGAGGAGAGACCCAGTACTTC. Encoded protein: CASSPRAGGETQYF.

Points on this clone: Other DNA sequences in this sample translate to the same CDR3. The chain uses TRBV20-1 and TRBJ1-2; no clear D. CDR3 length equals 11 residues. With 6 bases removed from V and 2 bases from J, the gap between germline ends came to 7 bases. Germline V lookup: CDR1 DFQATT, CDR2 SNEGSKA (reference sequence). As DNA, the CDR3 is TGCAGTGCCAGCACGAACTATGGCTACACCTTC. This codes for CSASTNYGYTF.

CDR3 amino acids: CASSRDYEQYF. DNA for the CDR3: TGTGCCAGCAGCCGGGACTACGAGCAGTACTTC. The chain couples TRBV5-5 to TRBJ2-7; D is possibly TRBD2 (5 bases). CDR1 and CDR2 from the germline V gene are SGHKS and YYEKEE (reference sequence). The CDR3 spans 11 residues. V gave up 4 bases and J gave up 3 bases, with 5 bases separating them.

V usage is TRBV18 and J usage is TRBJ2-5; the D gene is possibly TRBD1 (6 bases). Trimming left V 2 bases short and J 5 bases short, with 9 bases between. CDR1 is KGHSH, CDR2 LQKENI, per germline. CDR3 length: 13 residues. CDR3 sequence reads: CASSPGGRETQYF. CDR3 sequence (DNA): TGTGCCAGCTCACCAGGGGGCCGGGAGACCCAGTACTTC.

This chain links TRBV5-5 with TRBJ2-2; D uncertain. Germline V gene sequence: CDR1 SGHKS, CDR2 YYEKEE (reference sequence). Between the trimmed V and J ends, which lost 0 bases and 1 base, there was a span of 10 bases. This CDR3 region has 16 residues. CDR3 region: CASSLGPGQNTGELFF. The CDR3 bases are TGTGCCAGCAGCTTGGGCCCAGGCCAGAACACCGGGGAGCTGTTTTTT.

The chain uses TRBV10-3 and TRBJ1-4; maybe TRBD1 (5 bases). V lost 0 bases and J 5 bases, leaving 10 bases between the germline ends. This CDR3 contains 15 residues. CDR1 and CDR2 from the germline V gene are ENHRY and SYGVKD. CDR3 sequence: CAISESQKGNEKLFF. The CDR3 DNA is TGTGCCATCAGTGAGTCGCAAAAGGGGAATGAAAAACTGTTTTTT.

J is TRBJ1-4 and V is TRBV6-1; tentative D call: TRBD1 (6 bases). CDR1 MNHNS and CDR2 SASEGT come from the germline V gene. Trimming cost V 8 bases and J 12 bases, with 16 bases left between them. The CDR3 length is 12 residues. The CDR3 nucleotides read TGTGCCAGCGTGAAAACAGGGACCCAACTGTTTTTT. Its translation is CASVKTGTQLFF.

V usage is TRBV7-9 and J usage is TRBJ2-1; TRBD2 matches at 11 bases. Trimming took 6 bases from V and 8 from J; bases not matched to a gene: 15. Germline CDR1 is SEHNR and CDR2 is FQNEAQ (reference sequence). This CDR3 contains 17 residues. CDR3 protein: CASSFLRLAGPGHEQFF. The CDR3 nucleotides are TGTGCCAGCAGTTTCCTGAGACTAGCGGGACCCGGACATGAGCAGTTCTTC. Based on the CDR3 plus reference TRBV7-9 and TRBJ2-1, the full variable domain is DTGVSQNPRHKITKRGQNVTFRCDPISEHNRLYWYRQTLGQGPEFLTYFQNEAQLEKSRLLSDRFSAERPKGSFSTLEIQRTEQGDSAMYLCASSFLRLAGPGHEQFFGPGTRLTVL.

The chain has TRBV11-2 and TRBJ2-5; D call uncertain. V lost 5 bases, J lost 1 base, and 14 bases lay in between. CDR1 SGHAT and CDR2 FQNNGV come from the germline V gene. The CDR3 is 15 amino acids. CDR3 region: CASSPRNLVQETQYF. The DNA for the CDR3 is TGTGCCAGCAGCCCCCGGAATTTGGTCCAAGAGACCCAGTACTTC.

This chain connects TRBV6-6 to TRBJ1-5, with D perhaps matching TRBD1 (5 bases). Germline CDR1 and CDR2: MNHNY and SVGAGI (reference sequence). The V end lost 2 bases, the J end lost 9 bases, and 11 bases lay between the germline ends. CDR3 size: 13 residues. In nucleotides, the CDR3 is TGTGCCAGCAGTTACGGGGGGAATTGGCCCCAGCATTTT. Amino acid sequence: CASSYGGNWPQHF.

This sequence joins TRBV28 and TRBJ2-7; D might be TRBD2 (5 bases). Looked up from germline, CDR1 is MDHEN and CDR2 is SYDVKM. The germline V and J ends were trimmed by 6 bases and 0 bases, with 12 bases remaining between them. The CDR3 totals 14 residues. CDR3 loop: CASRSLGSSYEQYF. The CDR3 bases are TGTGCCAGCAGATCGCTTGGGAGCTCCTACGAGCAGTACTTC.

The rearrangement joins TRBV7-3 to TRBJ2-1, with TRBD2 matching over 7 bases. The CDR3 consists of 15 residues. Germline V gives CDR1 SGHTA, CDR2 FQGTGA. Trimming removed 5 bases from V and 0 bases from J; junction bases left unmatched: 4. CDR3 region: CASSTWGGSYNEQFF. In DNA, the CDR3 is TGTGCCAGCAGCACCTGGGGGGGCTCCTACAATGAGCAGTTCTTC.

As for this clone: This specimen includes other DNA sequences encoding the same CDR3. J is TRBJ2-7 and V is TRBV18; the match to TRBD2 covers 7 bases. There are 15 residues in the CDR3. With 1 base clipped from V and 2 bases from J, the junction kept 5 bases outside the gene matches. Germline assignment: CDR1 KGHSH and CDR2 LQKENI. The CDR3 nucleotides are TGTGCCAGCTCACCACGGGGCGGGAGCACCTACGAGCAGTACTTC. This gives the protein CASSPRGGSTYEQYF.

The DNA of the CDR3 is TGTGCCAGCAGTGAAATGGGGGCAGCGTCTGGAAACACCATATATTTT. This gives the protein CASSEMGAASGNTIYF. The J gene is TRBJ1-3, the V gene TRBV2; possibly TRBD1 for D (6 bases). The V gene lost 2 bases and the J gene lost 1 base, with 12 bases spanning the gap. Germline CDR1 is SNHLY and CDR2 is FYNNEI. The CDR3 is made up of 16 amino acids.

J is TRBJ2-7 and V is TRBV7-9; TRBD1 agrees at 10 bases. Looked up from germline, CDR1 is SEHNR and CDR2 is FQNEAQ (reference sequence). This CDR3 is 13 amino acids long. The V and J ends lost 6 bases and 6 bases, in that order; junction bases with no gene match: 5. CDR3 loop: CASSRQGASEQYF. The CDR3 DNA reads TGTGCCAGCAGTCGACAGGGGGCCTCCGAGCAGTACTTC.

This chain connects TRBV20-1 to TRBJ1-1, with D unclear. This CDR3 has 11 amino acids. Germline V gene sequence: CDR1 DFQATT, CDR2 SNEGSKA (reference sequence). V was pared by 3 bases and J by 8 bases, with 10 bases between. The CDR3 region is CSARGGLEAFF. The CDR3 DNA follows: TGCAGTGCTAGGGGAGGGCTGGAAGCTTTCTTT.

This clone was seen once. The chain uses TRBV19 and TRBJ1-1; a weak D match, TRBD1 (5 bases). The CDR3 runs to 15 residues. V was cut by 7 bases and J by 1 base, with 16 bases left in between. Germline CDR1 reads LNHDA; CDR2 reads SQIVND (reference sequence). CDR3 sequence: CASTTRDLQNTEAFF. The CDR3, as DNA: TGTGCCAGTACCACGAGGGACCTCCAGAACACTGAAGCTTTCTTT.

This clone showed up just once. This sequence joins TRBV27 and TRBJ1-5; D ambiguous. Trimming cost V 2 bases and J 3 bases, with 2 bases left between them. CDR1 is MNHEY, CDR2 SMNVEV, per germline (reference sequence). The CDR3 loop spans 12 amino acids. DNA of the CDR3: TGTGCCAGCAGTTTAAACAATCAGCCCCAGCATTTT. Its protein is CASSLNNQPQHF.

The V and J genes are TRBV5-1 and TRBJ2-7; possibly TRBD2 for D (6 bases). V lost 1 base to trimming and J lost 2 bases, with 10 bases between them. This CDR3 has 14 amino acids. Germline loops: CDR1 SGHRS, CDR2 YFSETQ. CDR3 amino acids: CASSLSGGTYEQYF. The CDR3 DNA is TGCGCCAGCAGCTTGAGTGGGGGGACCTACGAGCAGTACTTC.

The chain couples TRBV7-2 to TRBJ2-3; the D gene is possibly TRBD2 (6 bases). Trimming pared 1 base from V and 0 bases from J, leaving 8 bases between. Germline CDR1 SGHTA, CDR2 FQGNSA. This CDR3 spans 15 amino acids. CDR3 DNA: TGTGCCAGCAGCTTAGGGGGGGTAAGCACAGATACGCAGTATTTT. Its protein product is CASSLGGVSTDTQYF.

The rearrangement links TRBV7-9 to TRBJ2-6; D may be TRBD1 (5 bases). CDR3 size: 16 residues. Germline CDR1 and CDR2: SEHNR and FQNEAQ (reference sequence). V was clipped by 0 bases and J by 0 bases, with 6 bases between them. The CDR3 reads CASSLAGLSGANVLTF. The CDR3 region has the DNA TGTGCCAGCAGCTTAGCGGGGCTCTCTGGGGCCAACGTCCTGACTTTC.